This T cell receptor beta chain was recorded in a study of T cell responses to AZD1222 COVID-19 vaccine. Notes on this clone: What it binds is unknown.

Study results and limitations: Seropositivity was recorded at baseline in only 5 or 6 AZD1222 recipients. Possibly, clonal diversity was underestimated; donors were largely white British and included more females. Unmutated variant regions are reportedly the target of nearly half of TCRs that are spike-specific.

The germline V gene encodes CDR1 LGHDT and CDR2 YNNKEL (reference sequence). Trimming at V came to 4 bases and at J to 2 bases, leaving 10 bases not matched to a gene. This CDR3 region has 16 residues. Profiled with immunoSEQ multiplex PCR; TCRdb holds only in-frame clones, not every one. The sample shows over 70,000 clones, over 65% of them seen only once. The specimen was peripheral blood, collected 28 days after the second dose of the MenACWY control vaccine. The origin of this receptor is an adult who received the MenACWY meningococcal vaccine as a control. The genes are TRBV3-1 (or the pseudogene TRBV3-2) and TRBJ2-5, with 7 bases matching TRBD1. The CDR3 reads CASSLVMGTVQETQYF. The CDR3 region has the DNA TGTGCCAGCAGCCTTGTCATGGGGACAGTACAAGAGACCCAGTACTTC.